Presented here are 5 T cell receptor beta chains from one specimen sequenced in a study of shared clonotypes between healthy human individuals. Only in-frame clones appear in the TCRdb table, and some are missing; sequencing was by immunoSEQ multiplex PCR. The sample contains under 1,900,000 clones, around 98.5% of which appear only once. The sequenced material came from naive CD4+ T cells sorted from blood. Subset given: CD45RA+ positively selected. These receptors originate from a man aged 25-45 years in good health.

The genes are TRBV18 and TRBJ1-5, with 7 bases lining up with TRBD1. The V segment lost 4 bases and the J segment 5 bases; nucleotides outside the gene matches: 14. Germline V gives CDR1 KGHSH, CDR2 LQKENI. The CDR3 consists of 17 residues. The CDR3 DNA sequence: TGTGCCAGCTCACTCACCCCGGTCCAGGGGGGTGATCAGCCCCAGCATTTT. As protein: CASSLTPVQGGDQPQHF. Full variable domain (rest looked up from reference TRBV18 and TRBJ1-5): NAGVMQNPRHLVRRRGQEARLRCSPMKGHSHVYWYRQLPEEGLKFMVYLQKENIIDESGMPKERFSAEFPKEGPSILRIQQVVRGDSAAYFCASSLTPVQGGDQPQHFGDGTRLSIL.

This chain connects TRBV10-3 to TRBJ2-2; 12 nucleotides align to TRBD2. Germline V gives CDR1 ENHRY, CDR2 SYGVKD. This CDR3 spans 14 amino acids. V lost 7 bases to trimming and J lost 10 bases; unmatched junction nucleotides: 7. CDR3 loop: CAITPSGRAAELFF. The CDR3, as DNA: TGTGCCATCACCCCTAGCGGGAGGGCCGCGGAGCTGTTTTTT.

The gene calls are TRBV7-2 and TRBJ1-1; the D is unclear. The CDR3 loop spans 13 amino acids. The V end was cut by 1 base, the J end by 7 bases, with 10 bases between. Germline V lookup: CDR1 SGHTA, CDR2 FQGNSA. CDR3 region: CASSLVGWDEAFF. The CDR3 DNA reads TGTGCCAGCAGCTTAGTAGGGTGGGATGAAGCTTTCTTT.

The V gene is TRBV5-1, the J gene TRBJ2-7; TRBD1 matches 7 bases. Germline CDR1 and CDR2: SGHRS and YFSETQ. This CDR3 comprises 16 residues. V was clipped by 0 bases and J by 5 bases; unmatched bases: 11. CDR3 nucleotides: TGCGCCAGCAGCTTGGCCTCGACAGGGAACCCTGACGAGCAGTACTTC. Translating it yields CASSLASTGNPDEQYF.

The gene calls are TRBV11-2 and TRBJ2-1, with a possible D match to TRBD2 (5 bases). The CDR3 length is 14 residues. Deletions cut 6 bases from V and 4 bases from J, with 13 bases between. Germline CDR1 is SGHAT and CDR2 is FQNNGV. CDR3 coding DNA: TGTGCCAGCAGGCCCTTGTTAGCGTACAATGAGCAGTTCTTC. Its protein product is CASRPLLAYNEQFF.